This T cell receptor beta chain stems from a study of T cell responses to AZD1222 COVID-19 vaccine. A note on this clone: Its specificity is not known.

Trimming left V 6 bases short and J 1 base short, with 9 bases between. The CDR3 covers 13 residues. Overall study results and limits: Of spike-specific TCRs, nearly half reportedly target regions left unmutated in variants. Clonal diversity was possibly underestimated, and white British individuals and females predominated among donors.

Repertoires were generated with immunoSEQ multiplex PCR, while TCRdb's copy carries only in-frame clones and drops some. The repertoire holds more than 100,000 clones, with approximately 94% as singletons. The chain is built from TRBV12-3 or TRBV12-4 and TRBJ1-1; D unresolved. The material sequenced was peripheral blood, taken 28 days after the second AZD1222 dose. This receptor was identified in an adult who received the AZD1222 COVID-19 vaccine. In DNA, the CDR3 is TGTGCCAGCAGCCCTGACGGGAACACTGAAGCTTTCTTT. The encoded protein is CASSPDGNTEAFF.